This T cell receptor (beta chain) was documented in a study of shared T cell receptors in the human thymus. Here immunoSEQ multiplex PCR was the method, and the copy in TCRdb shows in-frame clones only, minus some. The table includes hundreds of thousands of clones, 88% detected once. The same sample was also used in a study of human thymus T cells. This second study notes: Having corrective surgery for congenital heart defects, healthy Finnish infants were the ones who donated. In corrective heart surgery, resections were taken, and these provided the thymus tissue. Related research described thymic repertoires that were highly overlapping among unrelated individuals.

The sequenced sample consisted of thymocytes. The clonotype originates from a boy under three years old with a congenital heart defect.

CDR3 DNA: TGTGCCAGCAGCTGCTCCTGGGACAGGGTCATAGAGACCCAGTACTTC. Protein: CASSCSWDRVIETQYF. The chain uses TRBV28 and TRBJ2-5; 9 bases agree with TRBD1. The CDR3 length is 16 residues. In germline, CDR1 is MDHEN, CDR2 SYDVKM. The V and J ends lost 6 bases and 4 bases, in that order; junction bases with no gene match: 12.